This entry describes one TCR beta chain. The antigen is not known. The record originates from a study of OX40 agonist ivuxolimab in advanced cancers. Study overall: Patients received ivuxolimab, an intravenous treatment, every 2 weeks at 0.01 to 10 mg/kg. Study-wide findings and caveats: Both blood CD4+ and CD8+ T cells showed clonal growth by week 6 at 0.1 to 3.0 mg/kg.

Per the germline V gene, CDR1 is MGHRA and CDR2 is YSYEKL. V lost 0 bases and J 3 bases, leaving 15 bases between the germline ends. The CDR3 is made up of 17 amino acids. The method was immunoSEQ multiplex PCR; TCRdb's version includes in-frame clones alone and lacks a portion of them. Of about 14,000 clones listed, around 79% are singletons. This receptor was taken from an adult with an advanced solid tumor such as melanoma, head and neck, liver or kidney cancer. Sequenced material: CD4+ or CD8+ T cells sorted from blood, taken in a trial of the OX40 agonist ivuxolimab. This chain connects TRBV4-1 to TRBJ2-1; a weak D match, TRBD2 (7 bases). The CDR3 region is CASSQEVGGVDYNEQFF. The CDR3 nucleotides are TGCGCCAGCAGCCAAGAGGTAGGGGGGGTTGACTACAATGAGCAGTTCTTC.